This T cell receptor beta chain was observed in a study of blood T cell repertoires in COVID-19. Profiling relied on immunoSEQ multiplex PCR, and the TCRdb table lists in-frame clones only, not all of them. The sample includes over 150,000 clones, about 85% of them seen just once. The sample was PBMCs or T cells enriched from blood (not recorded which). The clonotype comes from a man aged 35 to 55 who had recovered from COVID-19.

The CDR3 DNA reads as TGTGCCAGCAGCAGCTTGACAGGAGCCCACGAGCAGTACTTC. Translation: CASSSLTGAHEQYF. The chain is built from TRBV7-6 and TRBJ2-7; a weak D match, TRBD1 (6 bases). The CDR3 covers 14 residues. Trimming removed 5 bases from V and 5 bases from J, with 16 bases in between. Germline V gives CDR1 SGHVS, CDR2 FNYEAQ.